The 2 T cell receptor beta chains below come from one sample, sequenced in a study of CD8 T cells in Susac syndrome. Reverse transcription of roughly 0.5 to 1 ug RNA was carried out with random hexamers. One entry per CDR3 protein results from TCRdb running MiXCR on the immunoSEQ multiplex PCR reads. The sample records 150,000 or so distinct CDR3 sequences, approximately 90% being singletons. Source material: CD4+ T cells from PBMCs. All receptors derive from a human donor in good health.

This clonotype was detected only once. The chain carries TRBV2 and TRBJ2-4, with TRBD1 identical over 7 bases. The CDR3 runs to 13 residues. V lost 4 bases and J lost 8; bases outside the gene matches: 5. Germline V lookup: CDR1 SNHLY, CDR2 FYNNEI. As DNA, the CDR3 is TGTGCCAGCAGTGGACAGGGAATGGACATTCAGTACTTC. Protein sequence: CASSGQGMDIQYF. The full variable domain, with the rest looked up from reference TRBV2 and TRBJ2-4, is EPEVTQTPSHQVTQMGQEVILRCVPISNHLYFYWYRQILGQKVEFLVSFYNNEISEKSEIFDDQFSVERPDGSNFTLKIRSTKLEDSAMYFCASSGQGMDIQYFGAGTRLSVL.

The chain couples TRBV7-2 to TRBJ2-7; D is uncertain. Trimming cost V 1 base and J 6 bases, with 13 bases left between them. The germline V gene has CDR1 SGHTA and CDR2 FQGNSA. The CDR3 has 14 residues. CDR3 region: CASSLVRLESEQYF. In DNA form, the CDR3 reads TGTGCCAGCAGCTTAGTGCGTCTAGAAAGCGAGCAGTACTTC.